This TCR beta chain was observed in a study of T cells in Graves' hyperthyroidism and ophthalmopathy. General study points: Most clonotypes expanded in thyroid above 0.001 were likewise present in blood.

Amplified regions were TCR beta CDR3 sequences from RNA transcripts. The primer set for the first-round RT-PCR of the TCR CDR3 was HTBI. MiXCR, applied by TCRdb to the multiplex PCR reads, yields one record per CDR3 protein. The table shows under 250,000 distinct CDR3 sequences, with about a sixth occurring only once. CDR1 PRHDT and CDR2 FYEKMQ come from the germline V gene (reference sequence). V lost 5 bases and J 8 bases, leaving 4 bases between the germline ends. This CDR3 has 11 residues. This clonotype was recorded many times. Its matching antigen is unknown. Subjects aged 18 to 65 presented with newly diagnosed hyperthyroidism of less than 2 months' duration. Clinicians diagnosed patients from clinical symptoms, serum thyroxine and TRAb, thyroid ultrasound and orbital computed tomography.

The sequenced sample was blood. This clonotype originated in a woman between 45 and 60 years old with Graves' hyperthyroidism. The chain has TRBV13 and TRBJ1-6; D call uncertain. The CDR3 region has the DNA TGTGCCAGCAGCCGGGATTCACCCCTCCACTTT. It yields the protein CASSRDSPLHF.